This record covers a single T cell receptor (beta chain). Antigen: not known. The sample is drawn from a study of post-analysis software for immune sequencing data. Researchers reported that TCR beta cDNA libraries carried unique molecular identifiers. Each sample of roughly 0.95 to 10 million input T cells yielded about 500,000 cDNA molecules, so each molecule approximated one T cell. One entry per CDR3 protein, called by TCRdb with MiXCR from the PCR reads. The sample holds approximately 360,000 distinct CDR3 sequences, around 37% seen once. The CDR3 runs to 12 residues. Germline lookup yields CDR1 ENHRY and CDR2 SYGVKD. The V end lost 4 bases, the J end lost 7 bases, and 7 bases lay between the germline ends. The study, taken as a whole, reports: Multiple sclerosis patients showed significantly lower normalized Chao1 diversity than controls did. In patients, about five TRBV segments were more frequent than in controls, with TRBV5-6, TRBV5-1 and TRBV20-1 among them.

The receptor comes from a girl aged 5 to 17 with multiple sclerosis. Sequenced input: blood. V usage is TRBV10-3 and J usage is TRBJ1-4, with a weak D call TRBD1 (6 bases). The CDR3 sequence: CAISGGGEKLFF. The DNA for the CDR3 is TGTGCCATCAGTGGAGGGGGTGAAAAACTGTTTTTT.